These T cell receptor beta chains were read from a single sample in a study of CD8+ T cells in alopecia areata. The repertoire was sequenced with immunoSEQ multiplex PCR; TCRdb's copy has only in-frame clones and lacks some. The table includes some 96,000 clones, roughly three fifths detected once. The material was CD8+ T cells sorted from blood, obtained at week 4, from a patient treated with tofacitinib. The receptors derive from a human donor with alopecia areata. Both conserved end residues are part of each CDR3. The order of the fields is CDR3 protein, V gene.

CDR3aa: CASSEFGQEETQYF
v_gene: TRBV25-1

CDR3aa: CASVGGMNTEAFF
v_gene: TRBV7-3

CDR3aa: CASSAGQGAYEQFF
v_gene: TRBV9

CDR3aa: CASRKGYTGELFF
v_gene: TRBV27

CDR3aa: CASMRVPATEAFF
v_gene: TRBV27

CDR3aa: CASSYLGGTDTQYF
v_gene: TRBV5-4

CDR3aa: CATSRDTTSGYNEQFF
v_gene: TRBV15

CDR3aa: CASSLEQGGYGYTF
v_gene: TRBV5-1

CDR3aa: CASSAGGELFF
v_gene: TRBV6-4

CDR3aa: CASSYGLAGGQQFF
v_gene: TRBV7-9

CDR3aa: CASSVWGMDGYTF
v_gene: TRBV5-6

CDR3aa: CASSLPSGRTLPSYEQYF
v_gene: TRBV5-1

CDR3aa: CASTLRETSGDTDTQYF
v_gene: TRBV2

CDR3aa: CSVEGRLAGGTDEQFF
v_gene: TRBV29-1

CDR3aa: CRGDRASTSDTQYF
v_gene: TRBV29-1

CDR3aa: CASSLRLAGEQFF
v_gene: TRBV6-5

CDR3aa: CASSLYIRDSSGYTF
v_gene: TRBV5-1

CDR3aa: CASSQDRQGGGYTF
v_gene: TRBV5-8

CDR3aa: CASSLFPGQGLTDTQYF
v_gene: TRBV5-6

CDR3aa: CASSGTGKMVTNTEAFF
v_gene: TRBV7-9

CDR3aa: CASSFPGQVQETQYF
v_gene: TRBV11-2

CDR3aa: CASSLSNSQETQYF
v_gene: TRBV28

CDR3aa: CASSLGGGNEQFF
v_gene: TRBV27

CDR3aa: CTSSQDPPGTGDQPQHF
v_gene: TRBV1

CDR3aa: CASSPPRFTNSPLHF
v_gene: TRBV18

CDR3aa: CASSLDGANVLTF
v_gene: TRBV5-6

CDR3aa: CASSYGTGYGYTF
v_gene: TRBV27

CDR3aa: CASSLGRTVEAFF
v_gene: TRBV7-9

CDR3aa: CASSLSLASEEQFF
v_gene: TRBV5-1

CDR3aa: CASSVDRGQASTDTQYF
v_gene: TRBV2

CDR3aa: CASSVDGGDRTDTQYF
v_gene: TRBV9

CDR3aa: CASSQEWTADTGELFF
v_gene: TRBV14

CDR3aa: CASSLDILSFDTQYF
v_gene: TRBV4-3

CDR3aa: CASSQEPSGYTGELFF
v_gene: TRBV4-3

CDR3aa: CSVDRVAETQYF
v_gene: TRBV29-1

CDR3aa: CASSYSGASTDTQYF
v_gene: TRBV6-5

CDR3aa: CASSYSTSGLGEQFF
v_gene: TRBV6-5

CDR3aa: CASSLAPTGGEQFF
v_gene: TRBV7-8

CDR3aa: CSAQAGNTDTQYF
v_gene: TRBV29-1

CDR3aa: CASSSPVAGGSDTQYF
v_gene: TRBV14

CDR3aa: CASSWDGYGYTF
v_gene: TRBV7-9

CDR3aa: CASSWDRPVNTEAFF
v_gene: TRBV19

CDR3aa: CASRRSNQPQHF
v_gene: TRBV19

CDR3aa: CASSPRTGTAHEQYF
v_gene: TRBV5-1

CDR3aa: CASSDWFRGPNTGELFF
v_gene: TRBV6-4

CDR3aa: CASSQNPSGRAFNEQFF
v_gene: TRBV14

CDR3aa: CASSVTGGISNQPQHF
v_gene: TRBV27

CDR3aa: CAWSVLGLGETQYF
v_gene: TRBV30

CDR3aa: CASSLAGIEQFF
v_gene: TRBV5-6

CDR3aa: CASSLEGVHTEAFF
v_gene: TRBV5-1

CDR3aa: CAWSVNPSHRGPIRTEAFF
v_gene: TRBV30

CDR3aa: CSVESKGLAGMRTQYF
v_gene: TRBV29-1

CDR3aa: CASSLRPGRRGHETQYF
v_gene: TRBV5-6